The next 13 T cell receptor beta chains were all read from a single sample in a study of CD8 T cells in Susac syndrome. Random-hexamer reverse transcription was applied to about 0.5 to 1 ug RNA. MiXCR was run by TCRdb on the immunoSEQ multiplex PCR reads, yielding one entry per CDR3 protein. The sample includes 120,000 to 150,000 distinct CDR3 sequences, less than 95% of them seen just once. The sequenced sample consisted of CD4+ T cells from PBMCs. Source of these receptors: a human donor in good health.

This clonotype has a single count. V is TRBV19 and J is TRBJ2-2; 9 nucleotides align to TRBD2. This CDR3 comprises 17 residues. Germline values: CDR1 LNHDA, CDR2 SQIVND (reference sequence). V was pared by 5 bases and J by 5 bases, with 12 bases of the junction left unmatched. DNA for the CDR3: TGTGCCAGTAGTTCCACCCTAGCGGGAAGATTTACCGGGGAGCTGTTTTTT. Its protein product is CASSSTLAGRFTGELFF.

The chain carries TRBV19 and TRBJ1-1, with 10 bases lining up with TRBD1. The ends lost 3 bases at V and 11 bases at J; junction bases unmatched: 12. The CDR3 extends over 15 amino acids. Germline V CDR1 and CDR2: LNHDA, SQIVND (reference sequence). In DNA form, the CDR3 reads TGTGCCAGTAGTATTGCGGGACAGGGGCTCCTTCGGGCTTTCTTT. Amino acids: CASSIAGQGLLRAFF.

This clonotype has only one observation. CDR3 protein: CAWSLQFF. CDR3 in DNA: TGTGCCTGGAGTCTCCAGTTCTTC. V is TRBV30 and J is TRBJ2-1; no definite D call. The CDR3 runs to 8 residues. Germline V lookup: CDR1 GTSNPN, CDR2 SVGIG (reference sequence). Trimming stripped 2 bases from V and 13 bases from J, with 3 bases between. The variable domain in full, with the rest retrieved from reference TRBV30 and TRBJ2-1, is SQTIHQWPATLVQPVGSPLSLECTVEGTSNPNLYWYRQAAGRGLQLLFYSVGIGQISSEVPQNLSASRPQDRQFILSSKKLLLSDSGFYLCAWSLQFFGPGTRLTVL.

The rearrangement joins TRBV20-1 to TRBJ1-4; D gene ambiguous. The CDR3 covers 13 residues. The germline V gene has CDR1 DFQATT and CDR2 SNEGSKA (reference sequence). The V and J ends lost 6 bases and 0 bases respectively, with 8 bases between them. For the CDR3, the DNA is TGCAGTGCACCCGGGGCAACTAATGAAAAACTGTTTTTT. As protein: CSAPGATNEKLFF.

The gene calls are TRBV3-1 and TRBJ2-7, with D possibly TRBD1 on 7 matching bases. The V gene's germline CDR1 is LGHDT and CDR2 YNNKEL (reference sequence). V was pared by 3 bases and J by 5 bases, with 11 bases between. The CDR3 is made up of 13 amino acids. The CDR3 DNA follows: TGTGCCAGCAGCCAGGTCAGGGGGGACGAGCAGTACTTC. Translating gives CASSQVRGDEQYF.

This clonotype has just one count. The J gene is TRBJ1-1, the V gene TRBV20-1; D not certain. The CDR3 loop spans 15 amino acids. Germline CDR1 reads DFQATT; CDR2 reads SNEGSKA (reference sequence). V was trimmed by 0 bases and J by 5 bases, leaving 16 bases between them. The chain's CDR3 is CSAREEEHFGTEAFF. CDR3 DNA sequence: TGCAGTGCTAGAGAGGAGGAACACTTCGGTACTGAAGCTTTCTTT.

The chain joins TRBV5-4 to TRBJ2-5; TRBD2 matches 12 bases. V lost 4 bases and J lost 5; bases outside the gene matches: 6. The CDR3 is 15 residues long. Germline CDR1 is SGHNT and CDR2 is YYREEE (reference sequence). CDR3 sequence: CASSALAGGEETQYF. The CDR3 region has the DNA TGTGCCAGCAGCGCACTAGCGGGAGGCGAGGAGACCCAGTACTTC.

The chain combines TRBV7-2 with TRBJ2-7; 13 bases line up with TRBD2. V was pared by 5 bases and J by 5 bases, with 6 bases of the junction left unmatched. Germline CDR1 and CDR2: SGHTA and FQGNSA. The CDR3 runs 15 residues. The chain's CDR3 is CASSPWTSGSNEQYF. CDR3 sequence (DNA): TGTGCCAGCAGCCCGTGGACTAGCGGGAGTAACGAGCAGTACTTC.

V and J are TRBV12-3 or TRBV12-4 and TRBJ2-5; tentative D call: TRBD1 (6 bases). This CDR3 is built from 12 residues. Trimming pared 8 bases from V and 6 bases from J, leaving 13 bases between. This CDR3 is CASGDTGKTQYF. The CDR3 nucleotides are TGTGCCAGCGGGGACACTGGGAAGACCCAGTACTTC.

This sequence joins TRBV10-2 and TRBJ2-3; TRBD2 matches 7 bases. The CDR3 sequence is 13 residues long. In germline, CDR1 is WSHSY, CDR2 SAAADI. The V segment lost 9 bases and the J segment 0 bases; nucleotides outside the gene matches: 3. The CDR3 region is CASSGPSTDTQYF. CDR3 bases: TGCGCCAGTAGCGGGCCTAGCACAGATACGCAGTATTTT.

This chain links TRBV10-2 with TRBJ2-1; 12 bases align to TRBD1. The CDR3 consists of 16 residues. CDR1 WSHSY and CDR2 SAAADI come from the germline V gene. Germline trimming cut 0 bases from V and 7 bases from J; bases unmatched to any gene: 4. The CDR3 nucleotides read TGCGCCAGCAGTGAGTCGGGACAGGGGGCTTGGAATGAGCAGTTCTTC. This translates into CASSESGQGAWNEQFF.

This sequence joins TRBV30 and TRBJ1-2; no definite D call. Trimming shortened V by 2 bases and J by 4 bases, and 8 bases separated the two germline ends. CDR1 and CDR2 from the germline V gene are GTSNPN and SVGIG (reference sequence). The CDR3 has 12 residues. In DNA form, the CDR3 reads TGTGCCTGGAGTTTGGGGTCCTATGGCTACACCTTC. It encodes CAWSLGSYGYTF.

The chain is built from TRBV29-1 and TRBJ2-1; D not certain. V lost 3 bases and J 8 bases, leaving 2 bases between the germline ends. The CDR3 extends over 9 amino acids. CDR1 and CDR2 (germline): SQVTM, ANQGSEA. CDR3 protein: CSVEYEQFF. The CDR3 DNA follows: TGCAGCGTTGAGTATGAGCAGTTCTTC.